These 16 T cell receptor beta chains were sequenced from one sample in a study of blood T cell repertoires in COVID-19. Using immunoSEQ multiplex PCR, the repertoire was profiled, and TCRdb retains in-frame clones only, with some absent. The sample records hundreds of thousands of clones, more than 80% being singletons. Material for sequencing was peripheral blood. The source of these receptors is a woman aged 25 to 39 with COVID-19, enrolled during active disease.

This sequence joins TRBV24-1 and TRBJ2-3; 7 bases agree with TRBD2. V lost 5 bases and J lost 7; bases outside the gene matches: 2. The CDR3 is made up of 12 amino acids. Germline CDR1 reads KGHDR; CDR2 reads SFDVKD. The CDR3 DNA reads TGTGCCACCAGTGGGGGGGGTTATACGCAGTATTTT. Protein: CATSGGGYTQYF.

This chain uses TRBV18 with TRBJ2-5; tentative D call: TRBD2 (6 bases). The CDR3 is made up of 16 amino acids. In germline, CDR1 is KGHSH, CDR2 LQKENI. Trimming removed 4 bases at V and 2 bases at J, with 17 bases between. The CDR3 DNA sequence: TGTGCCAGCTCACTCCTTAGCGGAAGGGCTCAAGAGACCCAGTACTTC. It yields the protein CASSLLSGRAQETQYF.

CDR3: CASSVGTSGGAAKNIQYF. The CDR3 coding sequence is TGTGCCAGTAGTGTCGGGACTAGCGGGGGGGCGGCCAAAAACATTCAGTACTTC. J is TRBJ2-4 and V is TRBV19, with TRBD2 matching over 16 bases. Germline CDR1 reads LNHDA; CDR2 reads SQIVND (reference sequence). The CDR3 has 18 residues. V shed 5 bases and J 1 base; nucleotides not matched to a gene: 5.

This chain connects TRBV5-1 to TRBJ2-3; D is perhaps TRBD1 (6 bases). The V end lost 0 bases, the J end lost 5 bases, and 10 bases lay between the germline ends. Germline V gene sequence: CDR1 SGHRS, CDR2 YFSETQ. The CDR3 length is 14 residues. This chain's CDR3 is CASSLEGVQDTQYF. Here the CDR3 DNA reads TGCGCCAGCAGCTTGGAGGGGGTACAAGATACGCAGTATTTT.

The genes are TRBV10-3 and TRBJ2-1, with 8 bases fitting TRBD2. Trimming removed 5 bases from V and 5 bases from J; junction bases left unmatched: 8. Germline CDR1 reads ENHRY; CDR2 reads SYGVKD. The CDR3 runs 15 residues. CDR3 DNA sequence: TGTGCCATCAGTCTTTCTAGCGGGCTTGACAATGAGCAGTTCTTC. Translation: CAISLSSGLDNEQFF.

This clone was recorded only once. The J gene is TRBJ2-7, the V gene TRBV7-2; perhaps TRBD1 as D (6 bases). The V gene's germline CDR1 is SGHTA and CDR2 FQGNSA. Trimming pared 1 base from V and 3 bases from J, leaving 13 bases between. The length of the CDR3 is 15 residues. CDR3 amino acids: CASSLGTGIIYEQYF. CDR3 nucleotide sequence: TGTGCCAGCAGCTTAGGAACAGGGATTATCTACGAGCAGTACTTC.

The V and J genes are TRBV7-3 and TRBJ1-1; D is ambiguous. The germline V and J ends were trimmed by 5 bases and 3 bases, with 10 bases remaining between them. The CDR3 length is 13 residues. CDR1 is SGHTA and CDR2 is FQGTGA in the germline V gene. The CDR3 DNA is TGTGCCAGCAGCCGTAACAGTGACACTGAAGCTTTCTTT. Encoded protein: CASSRNSDTEAFF. The whole variable domain, remainder taken from reference TRBV7-3 and TRBJ1-1, is GAGVSQTPSNKVTEKGKYVELRCDPISGHTALYWYRQSLGQGPEFLIYFQGTGAADDSGLPNDRFFAVRPEGSVSTLKIQRTERGDSAVYLCASSRNSDTEAFFGQGTRLTVV.

The chain has TRBV4-1 and TRBJ2-3; TRBD2 aligns across 14 bases. CDR1 is MGHRA, CDR2 YSYEKL, per germline. This CDR3 region has 16 residues. V shed 3 bases and J 5 bases; nucleotides not matched to a gene: 4. This CDR3 is CASSQEGLAGGDTQYF. The CDR3, as DNA: TGCGCCAGCAGCCAGGAAGGACTAGCGGGAGGAGATACGCAGTATTTT.

The chain carries TRBV5-1 and TRBJ2-1; TRBD1 is a possible D gene (6 bases). CDR1 is SGHRS and CDR2 is YFSETQ in the germline V gene. The CDR3 consists of 15 residues. V dropped 4 bases and J dropped 2 bases, with 13 bases sitting between them. The DNA for the CDR3 is TGCGCCAGCAGCCCAGCAGGGGATACCTACAATGAGCAGTTCTTC. Encoded protein: CASSPAGDTYNEQFF.

The chain recombines TRBV29-1 with TRBJ1-1; no firm D call. The V and J ends lost 3 bases and 0 bases respectively, with 8 bases between them. Germline V gene data show CDR1 as SQVTM and CDR2 as ANQGSEA. CDR3 length equals 13 residues. The CDR3 region has the DNA TGCAGCGTTGACCCCTCTCTGAACACTGAAGCTTTCTTT. Translating gives CSVDPSLNTEAFF.

The V call is TRBV7-8, the J call TRBJ2-3, with TRBD2 identical over 13 bases. Per the germline V gene, CDR1 is SGHVS and CDR2 is FQNEAQ. V gave up 1 base and J gave up 0 bases; unmatched junction bases: 10. The CDR3 covers 20 residues. CDR3 sequence (DNA): TGTGCCAGCAGCTTAGGGAGGCCCACTAGCGGGGGGGCTAGCACAGATACGCAGTATTTT. It specifies CASSLGRPTSGGASTDTQYF.

The rearrangement uses TRBV3-1 (or the pseudogene TRBV3-2) and TRBJ2-1; no definite D call. Trimming pared 1 base from V and 6 bases from J, leaving 4 bases between. The CDR3 is 12 residues long. CDR1 is LGHDT, CDR2 YNNKEL, per germline (reference sequence). CDR3 residues: CASSQGPNEQFF. The CDR3 DNA reads TGTGCCAGCAGCCAAGGGCCCAATGAGCAGTTCTTC.

The chain is built from TRBV7-9 and TRBJ1-2; no clear D gene. The CDR3 consists of 13 residues. V was clipped by 3 bases and J by 4 bases, with 9 bases between them. The germline gives CDR1 SEHNR, CDR2 FQNEAQ (reference sequence). The CDR3 DNA sequence: TGTGCCAGCAGCTTGGCCAGAATCTATGGCTACACCTTC. Its translation is CASSLARIYGYTF.

The J gene is TRBJ2-7, the V gene TRBV18; 7 positions match TRBD1. With 3 bases clipped from V and 7 bases from J, the junction kept 21 bases outside the gene matches. The CDR3 consists of 18 residues. CDR1 and CDR2 (germline): KGHSH, LQKENI. In nucleotides, the CDR3 is TGTGCCAGCTCACCTAAGGGGGCCGATTTCTGGACAAATGGGGAGCAGTACTTC. Translation: CASSPKGADFWTNGEQYF.

The CDR3 protein is CASSFRRAETQYF. In DNA, the CDR3 is TGTGCCAGCAGTTTCCGCCGAGCAGAGACCCAGTACTTC. The chain is built from TRBV27 and TRBJ2-5; D gene ambiguous. In germline, CDR1 is MNHEY, CDR2 SMNVEV (reference sequence). This CDR3 comprises 13 residues. Trimming left V 3 bases short and J 4 bases short, with 9 bases between.

This clone was seen only once. The V and J genes are TRBV20-1 and TRBJ2-7; a possible D gene is TRBD1 (6 bases). The CDR3 has 11 residues. V was cut by 5 bases and J by 5 bases, with 10 bases left in between. Germline assignment: CDR1 DFQATT and CDR2 SNEGSKA (reference sequence). CDR3 amino acids: CSADQGNEQYF. In DNA, the CDR3 is TGCAGTGCTGACCAGGGGAACGAGCAGTACTTC.